Below are 7 T cell receptor beta chains sequenced from a single sample in a study of OX40 agonist ivuxolimab in advanced cancers. The table came from immunoSEQ multiplex PCR; TCRdb's copy has only in-frame clones and leaves some out. The table includes about 36,000 clones, approximately 81% detected once. The material was CD4+ or CD8+ T cells sorted from blood, obtained in a trial of the OX40 agonist ivuxolimab. These receptor sequences come from an adult with an advanced solid tumor such as melanoma, head and neck, liver or kidney cancer.

The CDR3 DNA sequence: TGTGCCAGCAGTTCCGGCGGGCGAGAGACCCAGTACTTC. Translated: CASSSGGRETQYF. The chain is built from TRBV27 and TRBJ2-5, with D maybe TRBD2 (5 bases). The CDR3 spans 13 residues. Germline assignment: CDR1 MNHEY and CDR2 SMNVEV (reference sequence). V shed 4 bases and J shed 4 bases, with 10 bases lying between them.

V and J are TRBV19 and TRBJ1-5; the D gene is possibly TRBD1 (6 bases). Germline V gives CDR1 LNHDA, CDR2 SQIVND (reference sequence). The V end lost 8 bases, the J end lost 4 bases, and 12 bases lay between the germline ends. This CDR3 has 13 residues. The chain's CDR3 is CASRQGRNQPQHF. The CDR3 nucleotides read TGTGCCAGTCGTCAGGGGAGGAATCAGCCCCAGCATTTT. Together with reference TRBV19 and TRBJ1-5, the CDR3 gives the full variable domain: DGGITQSPKYLFRKEGQNVTLSCEQNLNHDAMYWYRQDPGQGLRLIYYSQIVNDFQKGDIAEGYSVSREKKESFPLTVTSAQKNPTAFYLCASRQGRNQPQHFGDGTRLSIL.

The chain employs TRBV2 and TRBJ2-5, with a weak D call TRBD2 (7 bases). V dropped 4 bases and J dropped 1 base, with 10 bases sitting between them. The germline V gene has CDR1 SNHLY and CDR2 FYNNEI. This CDR3 is built from 14 residues. The CDR3 is CASSVAGAQETQYF. CDR3 DNA sequence: TGTGCCAGCAGTGTTGCGGGGGCCCAAGAGACCCAGTACTTC.

The J gene is TRBJ1-5, the V gene TRBV19, with unresolved D. Trimming stripped 5 bases from V and 4 bases from J, with 15 bases between. The CDR3 contains 15 residues. The germline V gene has CDR1 LNHDA and CDR2 SQIVND (reference sequence). Here the CDR3 reads CASSQTGGGNQPQHF. DNA for the CDR3: TGTGCCAGTAGTCAGACCGGCGGAGGGAATCAGCCCCAGCATTTT.

This clone was seen more than once but under ten times. The V and J genes are TRBV2 and TRBJ1-4, with a possible D match to TRBD1 (5 bases). Trimming left V 9 bases short and J 8 bases short, with 10 bases between. The CDR3 sequence is 11 residues long. Germline values: CDR1 SNHLY, CDR2 FYNNEI. The CDR3 protein is CASGGTEKLFF. CDR3 coding DNA: TGTGCCAGTGGGGGGACGGAAAAACTGTTTTTT.

This rearrangement joins TRBV28 to TRBJ1-2, with D possibly TRBD1 on 5 matching bases. CDR3 length equals 12 residues. The germline gives CDR1 MDHEN, CDR2 SYDVKM. V was clipped by 7 bases and J by 8 bases, with 14 bases between them. In DNA form, the CDR3 reads TGTGCCAGCACCCTTGGGGGAGAGGGCTACACCTTC. It is translated as CASTLGGEGYTF.

The chain joins TRBV28 to TRBJ2-3; 7 nucleotides line up with TRBD2. The length of the CDR3 is 14 residues. The germline CDR1 and CDR2 sequences are MDHEN and SYDVKM. Trimming removed 2 bases from V and 4 bases from J; junction bases left unmatched: 3. The CDR3 loop reads CASSLGGSADTQYF. The DNA of the CDR3 is TGTGCCAGCAGTTTAGGCGGGAGTGCAGATACGCAGTATTTT.